The present entry profiles one T cell receptor (beta chain) with its context. This specimen comes from a study of blood T cell repertoires in COVID-19. As for the study in general: The samples span acute and convalescent COVID-19 from the United States, Italy and Spain. Sources were T cells, B-cell-depleted T cells, or PBMCs; the material itself was cDNA or gDNA.

In the authors' methods: Amplified reference gene primers provided the basis for estimating nucleated cell counts. Here immunoSEQ multiplex PCR was the method, and the copy in TCRdb shows in-frame clones only, minus some. V and J calls and clone size are given by that table; D and trimming were obtained from the DNA. The table lists 200,000 to 300,000 clones, about 90% of them singletons. CDR3 length: 13 residues. The germline gives CDR1 LNHDA, CDR2 SQIVND (reference sequence). The germline V and J ends were trimmed by 4 bases and 0 bases, with 4 bases remaining between them. The rearrangement uses TRBV19 and TRBJ2-4; no clear D gene. The origin of this receptor is a woman in her thirties or forties with acute or convalescent COVID-19. The sample was peripheral blood. As DNA, the CDR3 is TGTGCCAGTAGTACATTAGCCAAAAACATTCAGTACTTC. It translates to CASSTLAKNIQYF.